Below are 27 T cell receptor beta chains sequenced from a single sample in a study of graft-versus-host responses after intestinal transplantation. Sequencing was performed with immunoSEQ multiplex PCR; in TCRdb, only in-frame clones are kept and a portion is missing. Of approximately 130,000 clones in the sample, about 92% were seen once. Their antigens remain unidentified. The sequencing here drew on unstimulated CD4+ T cells sorted from spleen or lymph node cells, taken before intestinal transplant. The source of these receptors is a human donor who received an intestinal transplant.

This chain connects TRBV19 to TRBJ2-7; 8 bases agree with TRBD1. V was clipped by 4 bases and J by 0 bases; unmatched bases: 11. The CDR3 has 17 residues. Germline CDR1 reads LNHDA; CDR2 reads SQIVND (reference sequence). The CDR3 DNA reads as TGTGCCAGTAGTAAAGCGCATGGACAGGGTTACTCCTACGAGCAGTACTTC. The encoded protein is CASSKAHGQGYSYEQYF.

This clone was observed a few times. V is TRBV7-9 and J is TRBJ1-1, with D unresolved. V was clipped by 1 base and J by 1 base, with 13 bases between them. This CDR3 has 16 residues. Germline loops: CDR1 SEHNR, CDR2 FQNEAQ (reference sequence). The CDR3 protein is CASSLGPWVTNTEAFF. The CDR3 coding sequence is TGTGCCAGCAGCTTAGGGCCTTGGGTAACGAACACTGAAGCTTTCTTT.

This clone was observed once. This chain links TRBV10-3 with TRBJ1-1; D gene ambiguous. V gave up 3 bases and J gave up 2 bases, with 7 bases separating them. The CDR3 runs 13 residues. Per germline, CDR1 ENHRY and CDR2 SYGVKD. CDR3 sequence reads: CAISDQGNTEAFF. CDR3 coding DNA: TGTGCCATCAGTGACCAAGGAAACACTGAAGCTTTCTTT.

The chain uses TRBV7-2 and TRBJ2-1; TRBD2 matches 9 bases. The CDR3 runs to 13 residues. CDR1 SGHTA and CDR2 FQGNSA come from the germline V gene. V was pared by 8 bases and J by 7 bases, with 6 bases of the junction left unmatched. CDR3 sequence reads: CASRTSVWNEQFF. CDR3 nucleotides: TGTGCCAGCCGGACTAGCGTTTGGAATGAGCAGTTCTTC.

The V gene is TRBV15, the J gene TRBJ2-5; possible D gene TRBD2, 6 bases. The CDR3 runs 14 residues. Per germline, CDR1 LNHNV and CDR2 YYDKDF (reference sequence). The ends were cut back, 5 bases at V and 3 bases at J, with 13 bases in the middle. The CDR3, as DNA: TGTGCCACCAGCCCCCGGACGGGGGAAGAGACCCAGTACTTC. Protein: CATSPRTGEETQYF. The entire variable domain, with the rest obtained from reference TRBV15 and TRBJ2-5, is as follows: DAMVIQNPRYQVTQFGKPVTLSCSQTLNHNVMYWYQQKSSQAPKLLFHYYDKDFNNEADTPDNFQSRRPNTSFCFLDIRSPGLGDTAMYLCATSPRTGEETQYFGPGTRLLVL.

The rearrangement joins TRBV6-1 to TRBJ1-2; D is unclear. V lost 6 bases and J lost 8, with 13 bases in between. CDR1 MNHNS and CDR2 SASEGT come from the germline V gene. The CDR3 is made up of 12 amino acids. The CDR3: CASRPSDGGYTF. CDR3 sequence (DNA): TGTGCCAGCAGACCATCGGACGGGGGCTACACCTTC.

The CDR3 region has the DNA TGTGCCAGCAGCTTTTCGGGGAATGAGCAGTTCTTC. Translated: CASSFSGNEQFF. This chain joins TRBV5-4 and TRBJ2-1; D is possibly TRBD2 (5 bases). The length of the CDR3 is 12 residues. Germline CDR1 SGHNT, CDR2 YYREEE (reference sequence). The germline V and J ends were trimmed by 2 bases and 7 bases, with 7 bases remaining between them.

The CDR3 DNA sequence: TGTGCCAGCAGCTTAAGTCCCCAAGAGACCCAGTACTTC. The encoded protein is CASSLSPQETQYF. The chain employs TRBV11-2 and TRBJ2-5; D is unresolved. Trimming stripped 2 bases from V and 1 base from J, with 5 bases between. From germline, CDR1 is SGHAT and CDR2 FQNNGV. This CDR3 comprises 13 residues.

This clone was detected only a few times. The J gene is TRBJ2-7, the V gene TRBV7-9; 9 bases agree with TRBD1. V lost 5 bases, J lost 11 bases, and 7 bases stayed unmatched. The CDR3 is made up of 12 amino acids. CDR1 and CDR2 from the germline V gene are SEHNR and FQNEAQ (reference sequence). The CDR3 loop reads CASSIGTGNEYF. CDR3 DNA: TGTGCCAGCAGCATCGGGACAGGGAACGAGTACTTC. Filled out from reference TRBV7-9 and TRBJ2-7, the complete variable domain reads DTGVSQNPRHKITKRGQNVTFRCDPISEHNRLYWYRQTLGQGPEFLTYFQNEAQLEKSRLLSDRFSAERPKGSFSTLEIQRTEQGDSAMYLCASSIGTGNEYFGPGTRLTVT.

The genes are TRBV2 and TRBJ2-3; D perhaps matches TRBD1 (6 bases). The V and J ends lost 0 bases and 5 bases respectively, with 36 bases between them. From germline, CDR1 is SNHLY and CDR2 FYNNEI. The CDR3 has 23 amino acids. The CDR3 protein is CASSEAPRLRDYTQGPFGDTQYF. In nucleotides, the CDR3 is TGTGCCAGCAGTGAAGCCCCTAGACTACGGGATTACACCCAGGGGCCGTTTGGAGATACGCAGTATTTT.

This chain joins TRBV6-5 and TRBJ1-2, with D maybe TRBD1 (5 bases). The germline V gene encodes CDR1 MNHEY and CDR2 SVGAGI. The CDR3 has 12 residues. Trimming removed 4 bases at V and 5 bases at J, with 8 bases between. The CDR3 is CASSSPGYGYTF. The CDR3 DNA reads TGTGCCAGCAGTTCCCCAGGGTATGGCTACACCTTC.

A few counts support this clone. This sequence joins TRBV4-1 and TRBJ1-3; D is possibly TRBD1 (5 bases). The CDR3 sequence is 17 residues long. V shed 4 bases and J shed 4 bases, with 20 bases lying between them. Germline V CDR1 and CDR2: MGHRA, YSYEKL. The chain's CDR3 is CASSLGPALLGGNTIYF. The CDR3 coding sequence is TGCGCCAGCAGCCTGGGGCCGGCCCTGCTTGGGGGAAACACCATATATTTT.

CDR3 sequence (DNA): TGTGCCTGGAGGAGGGGGCACAACTCTGGAAACACCATATATTTT. It codes for CAWRRGHNSGNTIYF. The rearrangement joins TRBV30 to TRBJ1-3, with 7 nucleotides matching TRBD1. This CDR3 comprises 15 residues. V trimming: 3 bases; J trimming: 0 bases; junction bases outside the gene matches: 5. Germline CDR1 and CDR2: GTSNPN and SVGIG (reference sequence).

CDR3: CASSSWGGWNTEAFF. Written as DNA, the CDR3 is TGTGCCAGCAGCTCGTGGGGGGGCTGGAACACTGAAGCTTTCTTT. The V gene is TRBV5-4, the J gene TRBJ1-1; possible D gene TRBD1, 6 bases. The CDR3 loop spans 15 amino acids. In germline, CDR1 is SGHNT, CDR2 YYREEE (reference sequence). V was cut by 3 bases and J by 1 base, with 13 bases left in between.

The gene calls are TRBV20-1 and TRBJ2-7; D not resolved. The germline gives CDR1 DFQATT, CDR2 SNEGSKA (reference sequence). Trimming stripped 3 bases from V and 5 bases from J, with 8 bases between. The length of the CDR3 is 11 residues. The CDR3 DNA sequence: TGCAGTGCTAGCCCTTGGGACGAGCAGTACTTC. It codes for CSASPWDEQYF.

The rearrangement joins TRBV7-6 to TRBJ2-5; D tentatively reads TRBD1 or TRBD2 (6 bases each). This CDR3 contains 16 residues. From germline, CDR1 is SGHVS and CDR2 FNYEAQ. The V gene lost 4 bases and the J gene lost 6 bases, with 21 bases spanning the gap. This CDR3 reads CASSSYGGGGLKTQYF. The CDR3 DNA is TGTGCCAGCAGCTCCTACGGAGGAGGGGGGTTGAAGACCCAGTACTTC. The full variable domain, rest sourced from reference TRBV7-6 and TRBJ2-5, is GAGVSQSPRYKVTKRGQDVALRCDPISGHVSLYWYRQALGQGPEFLTYFNYEAQQDKSGLPNDRFSAERPEGSISTLTIQRTEQRDSAMYRCASSSYGGGGLKTQYFGPGTRLLVL.

The chain employs TRBV18 and TRBJ1-2, with 8 bases aligning to TRBD1. J lost 6 bases, V lost 1 base, and 7 bases had no gene match. The CDR3 runs to 15 residues. Germline V lookup: CDR1 KGHSH, CDR2 LQKENI. The CDR3 DNA follows: TGTGCCAGCTCACCACGGACAGGGCGGTTCGATGGCTACACCTTC. Protein product: CASSPRTGRFDGYTF. The whole variable domain, remainder taken from reference TRBV18 and TRBJ1-2, is NAGVMQNPRHLVRRRGQEARLRCSPMKGHSHVYWYRQLPEEGLKFMVYLQKENIIDESGMPKERFSAEFPKEGPSILRIQQVVRGDSAAYFCASSPRTGRFDGYTFGSGTRLTVV.

This sequence joins TRBV6-5 and TRBJ1-1; TRBD1 might be the D (6 bases). Germline V gene sequence: CDR1 MNHEY, CDR2 SVGAGI. V was shortened by 7 bases and J by 7 bases, with 19 bases between the two germline ends. The CDR3 is 14 amino acids. The CDR3: CASTLRGGQSEAFF. CDR3 bases: TGTGCCAGCACCTTACGAGGGGGGCAAAGTGAAGCTTTCTTT.

This chain links TRBV5-4 with TRBJ1-5; no firm D call. The length of the CDR3 is 16 residues. V lost 0 bases, J lost 0 bases, and 10 bases lay in between. Germline V CDR1 and CDR2: SGHNT, YYREEE (reference sequence). CDR3 region: CASSLGFSGSNQPQHF. CDR3 DNA: TGTGCCAGCAGCTTGGGCTTCTCGGGTAGCAATCAGCCCCAGCATTTT.

This rearrangement joins TRBV5-6 to TRBJ1-5; D unclear. This CDR3 has 16 amino acids. Trimming shortened V by 1 base and J by 0 bases, and 11 bases separated the two germline ends. Germline CDR1 SGHDT, CDR2 YYEEEE. In DNA form, the CDR3 reads TGTGCCAGCAGCTTGTTTACTCTTTATAGCAATCAGCCCCAGCATTTT. This sequence encodes CASSLFTLYSNQPQHF.

In this sample, this clone turned up a few times. V is TRBV19 and J is TRBJ1-4, with D hard to call. The V gene's germline CDR1 is LNHDA and CDR2 SQIVND (reference sequence). With 3 bases removed from V and 5 bases from J, the gap between germline ends came to 13 bases. This CDR3 is built from 15 residues. The CDR3 DNA reads TGTGCCAGTAGTATTTTTGGACGGAGAAATGAAAAACTGTTTTTT. Protein: CASSIFGRRNEKLFF.

The chain recombines TRBV19 with TRBJ2-7; D possibly corresponds to TRBD2 (5 bases). CDR1 LNHDA and CDR2 SQIVND come from the germline V gene (reference sequence). There are 13 residues in the CDR3. V lost 0 bases, J lost 4 bases, and 7 bases lay in between. CDR3 bases: TGTGCCAGTAGTATAGATTCGGGGTACGAGCAGTACTTC. Its translation: CASSIDSGYEQYF.

As to this clone: Germline and junction disagree at one end, which may indicate a read error. The chain carries TRBV19 and TRBJ2-5; TRBD1 might be the D (6 bases). Germline CDR1 reads LNHDA; CDR2 reads SQIVND (reference sequence). This CDR3 spans 13 amino acids. The CDR3 is CASSVDRQETQYF. DNA for the CDR3: TGTGCCAGTAGTGTAGACAGGCAAGAGACCCAGTACTTC.

The chain couples TRBV7-6 to TRBJ2-5; no clear D gene. This CDR3 region has 11 residues. Trimming removed 0 bases at V and 5 bases at J, with 1 base between. Per germline, CDR1 SGHVS and CDR2 FNYEAQ. In DNA form, the CDR3 reads TGTGCCAGCAGCTTAGCGGAGACCCAGTACTTC. Protein product: CASSLAETQYF.

The rearrangement uses TRBV15 and TRBJ2-5, with 9 bases matching TRBD1. With V trimmed by 0 bases and J by 4 bases, 6 bases remained unmatched. CDR3 size: 16 residues. CDR1 and CDR2 from the germline V gene are LNHNV and YYDKDF (reference sequence). This CDR3 reads CATSRDRRTGVETQYF. The CDR3 DNA reads TGTGCCACCAGCAGAGACAGGAGGACAGGGGTAGAGACCCAGTACTTC.

The rearrangement joins TRBV7-3 to TRBJ1-5; no reliable D call. CDR3 length: 16 residues. Trimming pared 3 bases from V and 0 bases from J, leaving 12 bases between. The germline V gene has CDR1 SGHTA and CDR2 FQGTGA. The CDR3 region is CASSFGKAYSNQPQHF. The CDR3 DNA reads as TGTGCCAGCAGCTTCGGCAAGGCCTATAGCAATCAGCCCCAGCATTTT.

Only one count was recorded for this clone. This chain connects TRBV28 to TRBJ2-1, with D perhaps TRBD1 (6 bases). Germline V CDR1 and CDR2: MDHEN, SYDVKM. V dropped 2 bases and J dropped 0 bases, with 8 bases sitting between them. The CDR3 extends over 15 amino acids. The CDR3 sequence: CASSLGGGSYNEQFF. For the CDR3, the DNA is TGTGCCAGCAGTTTAGGGGGCGGCTCCTACAATGAGCAGTTCTTC. Complete variable domain (other parts from reference TRBV28 and TRBJ2-1): DVKVTQSSRYLVKRTGEKVFLECVQDMDHENMFWYRQDPGLGLRLIYFSYDVKMKEKGDIPEGYSVSREKKERFSLILESASTNQTSMYLCASSLGGGSYNEQFFGPGTRLTVL.